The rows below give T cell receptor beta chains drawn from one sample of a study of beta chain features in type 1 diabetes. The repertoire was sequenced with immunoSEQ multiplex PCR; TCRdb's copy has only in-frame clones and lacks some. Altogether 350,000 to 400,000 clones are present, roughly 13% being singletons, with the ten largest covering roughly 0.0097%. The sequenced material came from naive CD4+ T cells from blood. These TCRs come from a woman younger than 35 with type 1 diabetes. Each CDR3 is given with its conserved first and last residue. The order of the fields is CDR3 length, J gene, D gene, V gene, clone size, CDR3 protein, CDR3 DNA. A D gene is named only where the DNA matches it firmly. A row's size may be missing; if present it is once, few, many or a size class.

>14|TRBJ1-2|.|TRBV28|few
CATTSTAASYGYTF
TGTGCCACCACCAGCACAGCGGCGTCCTATGGCTACACCTTC
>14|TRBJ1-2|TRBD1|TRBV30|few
CAWYDRGPNYGYTF
TGTGCCTGGTACGACAGGGGCCCTAACTATGGCTACACCTTC
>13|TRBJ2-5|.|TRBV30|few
CAWSVIGAETQYF
TGTGCCTGGAGTGTAATTGGGGCCGAGACCCAGTACTTC
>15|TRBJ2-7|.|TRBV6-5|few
CASSYDGYGIYEQYF
TGTGCCAGCAGTTACGACGGGTATGGTATCTACGAGCAGTACTTC
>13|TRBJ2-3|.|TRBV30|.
CAWFARGGDTQYF
TGTGCCTGGTTCGCTAGGGGGGGGGATACGCAGTATTTT
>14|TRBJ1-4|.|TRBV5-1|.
CASGEDATNEKLFF
TGCGCCAGCGGGGAGGATGCAACTAATGAAAAACTGTTTTTT
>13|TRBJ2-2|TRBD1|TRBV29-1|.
CSVGDRAAGELFF
TGCAGCGTTGGCGACAGGGCGGCCGGGGAGCTGTTTTTT
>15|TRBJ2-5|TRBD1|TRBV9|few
CASSARARGLETQYF
TGTGCCAGCAGTGCCAGGGCCAGGGGGCTAGAGACCCAGTACTTC
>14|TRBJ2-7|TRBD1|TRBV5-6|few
CASSALDRAYEQYF
TGTGCCAGCAGCGCCCTCGACAGGGCCTACGAGCAGTACTTC
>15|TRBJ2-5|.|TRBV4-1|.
CASSQDGRTEETQYF
TGCGCCAGCAGCCAAGATGGCCGGACAGAAGAGACCCAGTACTTC
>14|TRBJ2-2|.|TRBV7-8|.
CASRSQENTGELFF
TGTGCCAGCAGGAGTCAGGAGAACACCGGGGAGCTGTTTTTT
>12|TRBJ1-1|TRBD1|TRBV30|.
CAWSDWTGRAFF
TGTGCCTGGAGTGACTGGACAGGTCGAGCTTTCTTT
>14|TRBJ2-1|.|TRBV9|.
CASSVGSYLHEQFF
TGTGCCAGCAGCGTAGGAAGCTATCTCCATGAGCAGTTCTTC
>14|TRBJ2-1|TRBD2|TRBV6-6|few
CATLQGLAGFKQFF
TGTGCCACCCTACAGGGACTAGCGGGGTTTAAGCAGTTCTTC
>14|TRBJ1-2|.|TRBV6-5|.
CASSYVTGSYGYTF
TGTGCCAGCAGTTACGTTACAGGTAGCTATGGCTACACCTTC
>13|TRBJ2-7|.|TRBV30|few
CAWSVQGLYEQYF
TGTGCCTGGAGTGTACAGGGCCTCTACGAGCAGTACTTC
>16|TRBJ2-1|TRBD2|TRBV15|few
CATSRDHPSAGDEQFF
TGTGCCACCAGCAGAGATCACCCTAGCGCGGGAGATGAGCAGTTCTTC